This passage covers 12 T cell receptor beta chains from one sample sequenced in a study of cytomegalovirus exposure and HLA in healthy donors. It was with 60 Vbeta and 13 Jbeta primers that the PCR ran. Sequencing used immunoSEQ multiplex PCR; TCRdb keeps in-frame clones, though not all of them. The table shows 240,000 or so clones, with about 81% occurring only once. The sequenced sample consisted of PBMCs. The receptors were gathered from a woman aged 40 to 50 in good health and CMV-seropositive.

This chain joins TRBV5-1 and TRBJ2-7; 11 bases line up with TRBD2. Trimming cost V 4 bases and J 3 bases; bases outside gene matches: 6. From germline, CDR1 is SGHRS and CDR2 YFSETQ. The CDR3 extends over 15 amino acids. This CDR3 reads CASSPSTSGVYEQYF. The CDR3 bases are TGCGCCAGCAGCCCTTCGACTAGCGGGGTCTACGAGCAGTACTTC. Variable domain in full (rest from reference TRBV5-1 and TRBJ2-7): KAGVTQTPRYLIKTRGQQVTLSCSPISGHRSVSWYQQTPGQGLQFLFEYFSETQRNKGNFPGRFSGRQFSNSRSEMNVSTLELGDSALYLCASSPSTSGVYEQYFGPGTRLTVT.

The chain carries TRBV7-2 and TRBJ2-1; 9 positions match TRBD2. Per the germline V gene, CDR1 is SGHTA and CDR2 is FQGNSA. This CDR3 region has 15 residues. V lost 1 base and J lost 6; bases outside the gene matches: 4. The CDR3 sequence: CASSLDGTSINEQFF. CDR3 in DNA: TGTGCCAGCAGCTTAGATGGGACTAGCATCAATGAGCAGTTCTTC.

The V call is TRBV6-5, the J call TRBJ2-1; no firm D call. The CDR3 runs 12 residues. Germline-derived CDR1 and CDR2 are MNHEY and SVGAGI. The V and J ends lost 5 bases and 4 bases respectively, with 6 bases between them. CDR3 DNA: TGTGCCAGCAGTGACACGTACAATGAGCAGTTCTTC. This gives the protein CASSDTYNEQFF.

This clone was seen only a few times. This rearrangement joins TRBV19 to TRBJ1-4; 9 nucleotides line up with TRBD1. The J segment lost 2 bases and the V segment lost 6 bases, leaving 7 bases of the junction unmatched. CDR1 and CDR2 from the germline V gene are LNHDA and SQIVND (reference sequence). The CDR3 contains 16 residues. For the CDR3, the DNA is TGTGCCAGTAGCACCGGGACAGGGAGCACTAATGAAAAACTGTTTTTT. Protein sequence: CASSTGTGSTNEKLFF.

The CDR3 loop reads CASRNAGHMNTEAFF. The CDR3 DNA sequence: TGTGCCAGCAGAAATGCAGGCCACATGAACACTGAAGCTTTCTTT. J is TRBJ1-1 and V is TRBV6-5; D is ambiguous. Per germline, CDR1 MNHEY and CDR2 SVGAGI. V was trimmed by 6 bases and J by 0 bases, leaving 14 bases between them. This CDR3 region has 15 residues.

As to this clone: Other DNA sequences in the same sample also yield this CDR3. This rearrangement joins TRBV6-6 to TRBJ2-2; D not resolved. With 2 bases removed from V and 5 bases from J, the gap between germline ends came to 9 bases. The CDR3 covers 14 residues. Germline assignment: CDR1 MNHNY and CDR2 SVGAGI (reference sequence). CDR3 amino acids: CASSYGQSTGELFF. DNA of the CDR3: TGTGCCAGCAGTTACGGTCAGTCTACCGGGGAGCTGTTTTTT.

The count of this clone is one. The chain combines TRBV7-9 with TRBJ2-3; D is possibly TRBD1 (5 bases). This CDR3 spans 17 amino acids. The V gene lost 3 bases and the J gene lost 1 base, with 17 bases spanning the gap. Germline lookup yields CDR1 SEHNR and CDR2 FQNEAQ (reference sequence). CDR3: CASSFSTGYYGTDTQYF. In nucleotides, the CDR3 is TGTGCCAGCAGCTTTAGTACAGGTTATTATGGCACAGATACGCAGTATTTT.

This clone was seen only once. This rearrangement joins TRBV5-4 to TRBJ1-1; a possible D gene is TRBD1 (6 bases). The CDR3 is 15 residues long. Germline V CDR1 and CDR2: SGHNT, YYREEE (reference sequence). V was trimmed by 3 bases and J by 8 bases, leaving 20 bases between them. The CDR3 nucleotides are TGTGCCAGCAGCTCCAAAGCCACAGGGACCGTCGAAGCTTTCTTT. Its translation is CASSSKATGTVEAFF.

This chain links TRBV6-5 with TRBJ2-1; 9 bases are shared with TRBD2. The V and J ends lost 6 bases and 9 bases, in that order; junction bases with no gene match: 12. There are 15 residues in the CDR3. Germline CDR1 MNHEY, CDR2 SVGAGI. CDR3 DNA sequence: TGTGCCAGCAGACGTGGGACTAGCAGTAGTAGTGAGCAGTTCTTC. Its translation: CASRRGTSSSSEQFF.

The rearrangement joins TRBV6-1 to TRBJ1-2; D might be TRBD1 (6 bases). This CDR3 region has 13 residues. Trimming shortened V by 4 bases and J by 4 bases, and 10 bases separated the two germline ends. Germline V gene sequence: CDR1 MNHNS, CDR2 SASEGT. The CDR3 is CASSAQGPYGYTF. The CDR3, as DNA: TGTGCCAGCAGTGCACAGGGTCCCTATGGCTACACCTTC.

This clone came up a few times. V and J are TRBV10-3 and TRBJ1-3, with TRBD1 identical over 7 bases. The CDR3 consists of 16 residues. The trim removed 4 bases at V and 0 bases at J, leaving 6 bases unmatched. Germline assignment: CDR1 ENHRY and CDR2 SYGVKD. The CDR3 loop reads CAISGSTGSSGNTIYF. DNA of the CDR3: TGTGCCATCAGTGGCTCGACAGGGAGCTCTGGAAACACCATATATTTT.

The rearrangement links TRBV25-1 to TRBJ1-5; 7 bases match TRBD1. The CDR3 contains 14 residues. Germline CDR1 is MGHDK and CDR2 is SYGVNS. The ends lost 3 bases at V and 7 bases at J; junction bases unmatched: 6. DNA for the CDR3: TGTGCCAGCAGTGAGTTCGGGACAGAACAGCCCCAGCATTTT. It translates to CASSEFGTEQPQHF.